This T cell receptor (beta chain) was identified during a study of blood T cell repertoires in COVID-19. This CDR3 contains 16 residues. Generated by immunoSEQ multiplex PCR, the TCRdb table keeps only in-frame clones and is missing some. The data show 55,000 to 80,000 clones, with 89% seen just once and approximately 10% held by the top ten. This clonotype was obtained from a man at least 80 years old with acute or convalescent COVID-19. Sequencing was done on a sample of peripheral blood. The chain is built from TRBV21-1 and TRBJ1-6; the table's TRBD1 call for D was not verified on the DNA. TRBV21-1 is designated a pseudogene. The CDR3 loop reads CASSPHPGQGGSPLHF. For the CDR3, the DNA is TGTGCCAGCAGTCCACATCCGGGACAGGGAGGATCACCCCTCCACTTT.